This passage covers 27 T cell receptor beta chains from one sample sequenced in a study of somatic mutations in cytotoxic T cells in rheumatoid arthritis. Sequencing was performed with immunoSEQ multiplex PCR; in TCRdb, only in-frame clones are kept and a portion is missing. The table lists under 20,000 clones, about three quarters of them singletons, with about 30% in the top ten. Input material: CD8+ T cells sorted from blood. The receptors stem from an adult with rheumatoid arthritis.

V is TRBV6-5 and J is TRBJ2-1, with D perhaps TRBD2 (6 bases). Trimming removed 4 bases at V and 6 bases at J, with 16 bases between. CDR3 size: 15 residues. Germline values: CDR1 MNHEY, CDR2 SVGAGI. The CDR3 sequence: CASSSPGLPGNEQFF. In DNA, the CDR3 is TGTGCCAGCAGTTCGCCGGGACTGCCTGGCAATGAGCAGTTCTTC.

There are a few counts of this clone. The V gene is TRBV15, the J gene TRBJ1-2; 7 bases agree with TRBD1. Germline loops: CDR1 LNHNV, CDR2 YYDKDF (reference sequence). The CDR3 spans 16 residues. Trimming removed 0 bases from V and 1 base from J; junction bases left unmatched: 5. The CDR3 DNA sequence: TGTGCCACCAGCAGAGATAGAGGGGGCGATAACTATGGCTACACCTTC. Its protein is CATSRDRGGDNYGYTF. Filled out from reference TRBV15 and TRBJ1-2, the complete variable domain reads DAMVIQNPRYQVTQFGKPVTLSCSQTLNHNVMYWYQQKSSQAPKLLFHYYDKDFNNEADTPDNFQSRRPNTSFCFLDIRSPGLGDTAMYLCATSRDRGGDNYGYTFGSGTRLTVV.

This chain links TRBV27 with TRBJ2-7, with TRBD1 identical over 9 bases. V was clipped by 9 bases and J by 5 bases; unmatched bases: 8. The CDR3 spans 13 residues. Germline values: CDR1 MNHEY, CDR2 SMNVEV (reference sequence). The DNA for the CDR3 is TGTGCCAGTAGAGGACAGGGGCCCCACGAGCAGTACTTC. Amino acids: CASRGQGPHEQYF.

This clone was found once. The chain joins TRBV30 to TRBJ1-2; D perhaps matches TRBD1 (6 bases). Germline CDR1 reads GTSNPN; CDR2 reads SVGIG (reference sequence). Trimming took 0 bases from V and 4 from J, leaving 24 bases between them. CDR3 length: 18 residues. The CDR3 reads CAWSVRVLQGYVSYGYTF. In DNA form, the CDR3 reads TGTGCCTGGAGTGTACGCGTATTACAGGGTTATGTTAGCTATGGCTACACCTTC.

This sequence joins TRBV7-9 and TRBJ1-1; D unclear. CDR3 size: 14 residues. Deletions cut 5 bases from V and 0 bases from J, with 10 bases between. Germline V gives CDR1 SEHNR, CDR2 FQNEAQ (reference sequence). The CDR3 protein is CASSRGGLNTEAFF. For the CDR3, the DNA is TGTGCCAGCAGCCGGGGAGGGCTGAACACTGAAGCTTTCTTT.

The rearrangement links TRBV5-8 to TRBJ2-7, with D unclear. V was pared by 3 bases and J by 0 bases, with 10 bases between. Germline CDR1 and CDR2: SGHTS and YDEGEE. This CDR3 spans 14 amino acids. The CDR3: CASSSTVSSYEQYF. CDR3 bases: TGTGCCAGCAGCTCTACTGTTAGCTCCTACGAGCAGTACTTC.

The chain links TRBV2 to TRBJ2-3, with 10 bases matching TRBD1. The length of the CDR3 is 16 residues. CDR1 and CDR2 from the germline V gene are SNHLY and FYNNEI. V gave up 5 bases and J gave up 4 bases; unmatched junction bases: 9. CDR3 sequence reads: CASSSGTGEISDTQYF. The DNA for the CDR3 is TGTGCCAGCAGTTCCGGGACAGGGGAAATTTCAGATACGCAGTATTTT.

The rearrangement joins TRBV25-1 to TRBJ1-4; maybe TRBD1 (5 bases). V gave up 9 bases and J gave up 4 bases, with 15 bases separating them. The CDR3 has 14 residues. Germline V gene sequence: CDR1 MGHDK, CDR2 SYGVNS. The CDR3 loop is CASLGTALNEKLFF. As DNA, the CDR3 is TGTGCCAGTCTAGGGACTGCGCTTAATGAAAAACTGTTTTTT.

This clone has just a few counts. The chain combines TRBV18 with TRBJ1-1; no clear D gene. There are 13 residues in the CDR3. V lost 5 bases and J lost 3, with 10 bases in between. Germline V CDR1 and CDR2: KGHSH, LQKENI. As DNA, the CDR3 is TGTGCCAGCTCAAGTTCGAGAGACACTGAAGCTTTCTTT. Translated, it gives CASSSSRDTEAFF.

The chain recombines TRBV7-8 with TRBJ2-7; D ambiguous. This CDR3 has 14 amino acids. V shed 0 bases and J shed 4 bases, with 10 bases lying between them. CDR1 is SGHVS and CDR2 is FQNEAQ in the germline V gene. The CDR3 region is CASSLASAGYEQYF. CDR3 DNA: TGTGCCAGCAGCTTAGCCTCGGCTGGGTACGAGCAGTACTTC.

V gene TRBV7-6 combines with J gene TRBJ2-2; 9 bases are a match to TRBD2. Germline-derived CDR1 and CDR2 are SGHVS and FNYEAQ. J gave up 5 bases and V 5 bases, and 9 bases lay outside the gene matches. CDR3 length equals 16 residues. CDR3 nucleotide sequence: TGTGCCAGCAGCCTGCCCCCTAGCGGGGTGACCGGGGAGCTGTTTTTT. This gives the protein CASSLPPSGVTGELFF.

The rearrangement links TRBV5-1 to TRBJ2-7; unclear D gene. The germline CDR1 and CDR2 sequences are SGHRS and YFSETQ. This CDR3 is built from 11 residues. Trimming stripped 4 bases from V and 9 bases from J, with 11 bases between. CDR3: CASSLGGGQYF. DNA of the CDR3: TGCGCCAGCAGCCTCGGTGGCGGGCAGTACTTC.

V gene TRBV27 combines with J gene TRBJ1-5, with TRBD1 matching over 10 bases. In germline, CDR1 is MNHEY, CDR2 SMNVEV (reference sequence). V dropped 2 bases and J dropped 2; count of bases not matched to a gene: 0. This CDR3 is built from 15 residues. CDR3 loop: CASSLGTGGNQPQHF. As DNA, the CDR3 is TGTGCCAGCAGTTTAGGGACAGGGGGCAATCAGCCCCAGCATTTT.

The genes are TRBV21-1 and TRBJ2-7; TRBD1, the table's D call, lacks a check against the DNA. TRBV21-1 is tagged as a pseudogene. The CDR3 has 16 residues. CDR3 DNA sequence: TGTGCCAGCAGCGGCCGCCGGGACAGGGACCCCTACGAGCAGTACTTC. Translating it yields CASSGRRDRDPYEQYF.

The chain carries TRBV10-3 and TRBJ2-2; D ambiguous. Germline CDR1 and CDR2: ENHRY and SYGVKD. Trimming pared 6 bases from V and 1 base from J, leaving 15 bases between. The CDR3 spans 16 residues. CDR3 nucleotides: TGTGCCATCAGCCCCCTTGGGTTCCAGAACACCGGGGAGCTGTTTTTT. It encodes CAISPLGFQNTGELFF.

The rearrangement joins TRBV9 to TRBJ2-7; D not certain. Germline CDR1 is SGDLS and CDR2 is YYNGEE. Trimming removed 4 bases from V and 0 bases from J, with 5 bases in between. The CDR3 is 12 amino acids. For the CDR3, the DNA is TGTGCCAGCAGCCCACGCTCCTACGAGCAGTACTTC. Residues: CASSPRSYEQYF.

The J gene is TRBJ2-5, the V gene TRBV27; D uncertain. CDR3 length: 17 amino acids. Germline V gives CDR1 MNHEY, CDR2 SMNVEV (reference sequence). The V end was cut by 5 bases, the J end by 2 bases, with 21 bases between. Written as DNA, the CDR3 is TGTGCCAGCAGTCTTCCCCTTATGTGTCACCGACAAGAGACCCAGTACTTC. Residues: CASSLPLMCHRQETQYF.

The genes are TRBV6-5 and TRBJ2-7, with 11 bases fitting TRBD2. CDR3 length: 15 amino acids. With V trimmed by 4 bases and J by 5 bases, 7 bases remained unmatched. Germline V CDR1 and CDR2: MNHEY, SVGAGI. CDR3 sequence: CASSSYSGRADEQYF. CDR3 nucleotide sequence: TGTGCCAGCAGTTCTTATAGCGGGAGGGCCGACGAGCAGTACTTC.

V and J are TRBV6-5 and TRBJ2-1; 7 bases match TRBD1. The CDR3 has 13 amino acids. The trim removed 6 bases at V and 7 bases at J, leaving 6 bases unmatched. Per the germline V gene, CDR1 is MNHEY and CDR2 is SVGAGI. The CDR3 here is CASSKDRVNEQFF. CDR3 DNA: TGTGCCAGCAGCAAAGACAGGGTAAATGAGCAGTTCTTC.

V usage is TRBV19 and J usage is TRBJ1-2, with 7 positions matching TRBD1. The length of the CDR3 is 12 residues. After removal of 7 bases from V and 3 bases from J, the junction contained 2 bases not matched to a gene. Germline CDR1 is LNHDA and CDR2 is SQIVND (reference sequence). The DNA for the CDR3 is TGTGCCAGTACCGGGACAGACTATGGCTACACCTTC. Encoded protein: CASTGTDYGYTF.

This clone came up once. This chain joins TRBV11-2 and TRBJ1-2, with D tentatively TRBD1 (5 bases). This CDR3 comprises 18 residues. V was trimmed by 4 bases and J by 4 bases, leaving 25 bases between them. Germline V gene lookup returns CDR1 SGHAT and CDR2 FQNNGV. The CDR3 sequence: CASSSLRGLNHHIYGYTF. The CDR3 DNA sequence: TGTGCCAGCAGCTCCCTGAGGGGCCTTAACCACCACATCTATGGCTACACCTTC.

V is TRBV30 and J is TRBJ2-1; TRBD2 is a possible D gene (5 bases). This CDR3 is 13 amino acids long. V dropped 5 bases and J dropped 3 bases, with 11 bases sitting between them. CDR1 GTSNPN and CDR2 SVGIG come from the germline V gene (reference sequence). CDR3: CAWVPGGYNEQFF. CDR3 DNA sequence: TGTGCCTGGGTCCCAGGAGGCTACAATGAGCAGTTCTTC.

The V and J genes are TRBV2 and TRBJ1-2; tentative D call: TRBD1 (6 bases). This CDR3 spans 17 amino acids. Germline loops: CDR1 SNHLY, CDR2 FYNNEI. V was trimmed by 8 bases and J by 3 bases, leaving 25 bases between them. CDR3 nucleotide sequence: TGTGCCAGCTATACAGGGCGTACTGGTTATGGTGACTATGGCTACACCTTC. It translates to CASYTGRTGYGDYGYTF. Drawing the rest from reference TRBV2 and TRBJ1-2, the complete variable domain is EPEVTQTPSHQVTQMGQEVILRCVPISNHLYFYWYRQILGQKVEFLVSFYNNEISEKSEIFDDQFSVERPDGSNFTLKIRSTKLEDSAMYFCASYTGRTGYGDYGYTFGSGTRLTVV.

This clone has only a few counts. CDR3 sequence: CASSDQNEQYF. The CDR3 bases are TGTGCCAGCAGTGACCAGAACGAGCAGTACTTC. This chain links TRBV2 with TRBJ2-7; D call uncertain. CDR3 size: 11 residues. The V gene lost 3 bases and the J gene lost 5 bases, with 5 bases spanning the gap. In germline, CDR1 is SNHLY, CDR2 FYNNEI.

This rearrangement joins TRBV7-9 to TRBJ2-1; TRBD2 is a possible D gene (6 bases). The CDR3 length is 16 residues. V was trimmed by 3 bases and J by 7 bases, leaving 19 bases between them. Looked up from germline, CDR1 is SEHNR and CDR2 is FQNEAQ (reference sequence). The CDR3 loop reads CASSFYGGLAQNEQFF. CDR3 bases: TGTGCCAGCAGCTTCTACGGGGGACTGGCCCAGAATGAGCAGTTCTTC.

The genes are TRBV2 and TRBJ2-2; possible D gene TRBD1, 6 bases. V dropped 6 bases and J dropped 4 bases, with 9 bases sitting between them. The CDR3 spans 13 residues. Germline CDR1 reads SNHLY; CDR2 reads FYNNEI. CDR3 region: CASRTGLTGELFF. The CDR3 bases are TGTGCCAGCAGGACAGGACTCACCGGGGAGCTGTTTTTT.

The chain recombines TRBV4-1 with TRBJ2-7; 7 bases map to TRBD2. Germline trimming cut 3 bases from V and 0 bases from J; bases unmatched to any gene: 5. There are 15 residues in the CDR3. Per the germline V gene, CDR1 is MGHRA and CDR2 is YSYEKL. In DNA, the CDR3 is TGCGCCAGCAGCCAGTCCCGGGACTACTCCTACGAGCAGTACTTC. Protein sequence: CASSQSRDYSYEQYF.